These T cell receptor beta chains were read from a single sample in a study of blood T cell repertoires in COVID-19. Generated by immunoSEQ multiplex PCR, the TCRdb table keeps only in-frame clones and is missing some. The table has hundreds of thousands of clones, 65% to 90% seen once. What was sequenced was peripheral blood. The receptors stem from a woman aged 50 to 60 with acute or convalescent COVID-19. Both conserved end residues are part of each CDR3. A D gene is named only where the DNA matches it firmly. The size field is filled for only some rows; it gives once, few, many or a size class.

NA TRBJ1-4 TRBV28 TRBD1 CASSRTGEREKLFF TGTGCCAGCAGTAGGACAGGGGAGCGGGAAAAACTGTTTTTT
once TRBJ1-5 TRBV19 TRBD1 CAAGGQGGMSNQPQHF TGTGCCGCAGGGGGGCAGGGGGGTATGAGCAATCAGCCCCAGCATTTT
NA TRBJ2-2 TRBV28 NA CASSSRATGELFF TGTGCCAGCAGTTCTCGAGCCACCGGGGAGCTGTTTTTT
once TRBJ2-1 TRBV2 NA CASIGQNNEQFF TGTGCCAGCATAGGACAAAACAATGAGCAGTTCTTC
NA TRBJ1-1 TRBV14 NA CASSQIGGTEAFF TGTGCCAGCAGCCAGATAGGGGGAACTGAAGCTTTCTTT
NA TRBJ1-5 TRBV6-6 NA CASSYESQPQHF TGTGCCAGCAGTTACGAGTCCCAGCCCCAGCATTTT
NA TRBJ2-3 TRBV21-1 NA CASSKGGSGGFANTDTQYF TGTGCCAGCAGCAAAGGCGGCAGCGGGGGGTTCGCTAATACAGATACGCAGTATTTT
NA TRBJ1-1 TRBV5-1 TRBD1 CASSLTGGTTEAFF TGCGCCAGCAGCTTGACAGGGGGGACCACTGAAGCTTTCTTT
NA TRBJ2-5 TRBV28 TRBD2 CASSPTSGGSTQYF TGTGCCAGCAGTCCGACTAGCGGGGGCTCGACCCAGTACTTC
NA TRBJ2-5 TRBV3-1/TRBV3-2 TRBD1 CASSQGQGKTQYF TGTGCCAGCAGCCAGGGACAGGGAAAGACCCAGTACTTC
NA TRBJ2-3 TRBV4-1 NA CASSQDDRRPDTQYF TGCGCCAGCAGCCAAGATGACAGGCGCCCAGATACGCAGTATTTT
once TRBJ2-3 TRBV21-1 NA CASSKSPPADTQYF TGTGCCAGCAGCAAATCCCCTCCGGCAGATACGCAGTATTTT
NA TRBJ2-5 TRBV5-1 NA CASSLEEPQRETQYF TGCGCCAGCAGCTTGGAGGAGCCCCAGCGGGAGACCCAGTACTTC
once TRBJ1-4 TRBV6-1 NA CASSEQTGGGEKLFF TGTGCCAGCAGTGAACAGACGGGAGGAGGGGAAAAACTGTTTTTT
NA TRBJ2-7 TRBV4-3 TRBD2 CASSQVGGGQEDEQYF TGCGCCAGCAGCCAAGTAGGCGGGGGGCAGGAGGACGAGCAGTACTTC
NA TRBJ2-7 TRBV11-2 TRBD2 CASSLGSSGAYEQYF TGTGCCAGCAGCTTAGGGTCTAGCGGAGCCTACGAGCAGTACTTC
NA TRBJ2-7 TRBV15 NA CATRNHGTLGPLGEQYF TGTGCCACCAGAAACCACGGGACTTTGGGCCCTTTGGGCGAGCAGTACTTC
once TRBJ2-3 TRBV5-5 NA CASSLTSTDTQYF TGTGCCAGCAGCTTGACTAGCACAGATACGCAGTATTTT
NA TRBJ1-1 TRBV7-2 NA CASSLGGSLNTEAFF TGTGCCAGCAGCTTAGGGGGCTCGCTGAACACTGAAGCTTTCTTT
once TRBJ2-7 TRBV25-1 TRBD2 CASSEFADGGDEQYF TGTGCCAGCAGTGAATTTGCCGACGGGGGGGACGAGCAGTACTTC
NA TRBJ2-1 TRBV7-2 TRBD2 CASSMWTSGRLYEQFF TGTGCCAGCAGCATGTGGACTAGCGGGAGGCTCTATGAGCAGTTCTTC
few TRBJ2-5 TRBV3-1/TRBV3-2 NA CASSQAPWERHQETQYF TGTGCCAGCAGCCAAGCGCCTTGGGAGCGGCACCAAGAGACCCAGTACTTC
NA TRBJ2-5 TRBV18 TRBD1 CASSPFRSTGGTETQYF TGTGCCAGCTCACCTTTCCGTTCGACAGGGGGCACAGAGACCCAGTACTTC
NA TRBJ1-6 TRBV9 NA CASSVQPGQSSPLHF TGTGCCAGCAGCGTACAACCTGGACAGAGTTCACCCCTCCACTTT
NA TRBJ2-1 TRBV6-5 TRBD1 CASSSDRGRNEQFF TGTGCCAGCAGTTCGGACAGGGGGCGGAATGAGCAGTTCTTC
NA TRBJ1-5 TRBV27 TRBD1 CASSFSRAGGQPQHF TGTGCCAGCAGTTTTTCTCGGGCAGGGGGTCAGCCCCAGCATTTT
NA TRBJ2-3 TRBV3-1/TRBV3-2 NA CASSQLLYLGTDTQYF TGTGCCAGCAGCCAACTACTATATTTGGGCACAGATACGCAGTATTTT
NA TRBJ2-7 TRBV3-1/TRBV3-2 NA CASSRKNRDNEQYF TGTGCCAGCAGCCGAAAGAACAGGGATAATGAGCAGTACTTC
NA TRBJ1-2 TRBV10-3 TRBD1 CAIRRQGEGYTF TGTGCCATCAGAAGACAGGGCGAAGGCTACACCTTC
NA TRBJ1-2 TRBV27 NA CATSRGEGGYTF TGTGCCACTTCCCGGGGGGAGGGCGGCTACACCTTC
NA TRBJ1-6 TRBV6-5 NA CASRPTGRNNSPLHF TGTGCCAGCAGACCCACAGGAAGAAATAATTCACCCCTCCACTTT
few TRBJ2-2 TRBV5-4 NA CASSPGRGANTGELFF TGTGCCAGCAGCCCGGGCAGGGGGGCGAACACCGGGGAGCTGTTTTTT
NA TRBJ1-1 TRBV10-3 TRBD1 CAISGQGAEAFF TGTGCCATCAGTGGACAGGGTGCTGAAGCTTTCTTT
once TRBJ2-1 TRBV27 TRBD2 CASGPTAGVYNEQFF TGTGCCAGCGGCCCCACAGCGGGAGTCTACAATGAGCAGTTCTTC
NA TRBJ2-2 TRBV27 NA CASSPALWGDGELFF TGTGCCAGCAGTCCCGCGCTTTGGGGGGACGGGGAGCTGTTTTTT
NA TRBJ2-1 TRBV3-1/TRBV3-2 NA CASSHFSRLPFVEQFF TGTGCCAGCAGCCACTTCTCGAGGCTCCCGTTTGTTGAGCAGTTCTTC
NA TRBJ2-3 TRBV5-4 TRBD1 CASSSTGGGTDTQYF TGTGCCAGCAGCTCGACAGGGGGCGGCACAGATACGCAGTATTTT
NA TRBJ2-3 TRBV9 NA CASSVAGDKGTQYF TGTGCCAGCAGCGTAGCCGGGGACAAAGGTACGCAGTATTTT
NA TRBJ2-7 TRBV2 NA CASNLGEVSYEQYF TGTGCCAGCAATTTAGGTGAGGTTTCCTACGAGCAGTACTTC
NA TRBJ1-6 TRBV28 NA CGSAGADSPLHF TGTGGTTCCGCAGGGGCAGATTCACCCCTCCACTTT
NA TRBJ1-5 TRBV7-8 NA CASSYMNQPQHF TGTGCCAGCAGTTACATGAATCAGCCCCAGCATTTT